This record covers a single T cell receptor beta chain. The data originate from a study of cytomegalovirus exposure and HLA in healthy donors. There are 15 residues in the CDR3. Per the germline V gene, CDR1 is SGHKS and CDR2 is YYEKEE (reference sequence). V trimming: 4 bases; J trimming: 0 bases; junction bases outside the gene matches: 5. It was with 60 Vbeta and 13 Jbeta primers that the PCR ran. Assay: immunoSEQ multiplex PCR; the TCRdb copy retains only in-frame clones and omits some. This table has over 100,000 clones, about three fifths appearing once. V is TRBV5-5 and J is TRBJ2-7; 9 nucleotides match TRBD2. The TCR was taken from a man aged 40-49 years in good health and CMV-seropositive. The sample was PBMCs. The CDR3: CASSTLAGTSYEQYF. The CDR3 nucleotides are TGTGCCAGCAGCACCCTAGCGGGAACCTCCTACGAGCAGTACTTC.